This note documents a single TCR beta chain sequence. Its antigen is currently unknown. The data are from a study of T cell responses to AZD1222 COVID-19 vaccine. Points from the study as a whole: Spike was spanned by vaccine-associated CD4 TCRs, which were dominant at 160-218 and 743-854. Repertoire samples came only from after the peak T cell response. Donors were mostly white British, more females; clonal diversity possibly underestimated. The study reported that nearly half of spike-specific TCRs target unmutated variant regions.

V shed 0 bases and J 5 bases; nucleotides not matched to a gene: 3. This CDR3 is 15 amino acids long. Germline CDR1 is SGHTA and CDR2 is FQGNSA. Sequenced by immunoSEQ multiplex PCR; TCRdb stores in-frame clones only, minus some. The repertoire holds approximately 120,000 clones, with roughly 92% as singletons. V is TRBV7-2 and J is TRBJ1-5; TRBD1 matches 8 bases. The source was peripheral blood, collected on day 0 of AZD1222 vaccination. The sequence came from an adult in good health. CDR3 sequence reads: CASSLAAGGYQPQHF. The CDR3 bases are TGTGCCAGCAGCTTAGCCGCAGGGGGCTATCAGCCCCAGCATTTT. Drawing the rest from reference TRBV7-2 and TRBJ1-5, the complete variable domain is GAGVSQSPSNKVTEKGKDVELRCDPISGHTALYWYRQSLGQGLEFLIYFQGNSAPDKSGLPSDRFSAERTGGSVSTLTIQRTQQEDSAVYLCASSLAAGGYQPQHFGDGTRLSIL.